The 7 T cell receptor beta chains below all came from one sample that was sequenced in a study of naive and memory T cell subsets. Study findings and constraints: Possibly reflecting memory cells re-expressing CD45RA, a few larger clonotypes occurred in naive repertoires, especially CD8.

Two oligonucleotides, mixed equimolar, formed the beta constant-region primer covering TRBC1 and TRBC2. Nested alpha and beta constant-region primers with the SP2 primer drove four PCR rounds on ligated cDNA. MiXCR, run by TCRdb on the UMI-ligation and nested PCR reads, gives a single entry per CDR3 protein. The sample records about 140,000 distinct CDR3 sequences, 15% to 25% being singletons. These TCRs are of unknown antigen specificity. The sample consisted of naive CD8+ T cells from blood. The receptors here all came from a human donor in good health.

In its sample, this clonotype was seen a few times. V gene TRBV29-1 combines with J gene TRBJ1-2; the match to TRBD1 covers 10 bases. CDR1 and CDR2 (germline): SQVTM, ANQGSEA. This CDR3 is built from 14 residues. Trimming took 4 bases from V and 1 from J; bases not matched to a gene: 3. The CDR3: CSVGGTGVNYGYTF. The CDR3 DNA reads as TGCAGCGTTGGAGGGACAGGGGTTAACTATGGCTACACCTTC. Together with reference TRBV29-1 and TRBJ1-2, the CDR3 gives the full variable domain: SAVISQKPSRDICQRGTSLTIQCQVDSQVTMMFWYRQQPGQSLTLIATANQGSEATYESGFVIDKFPISRPNLTFSTLTVSNMSPEDSSIYLCSVGGTGVNYGYTFGSGTRLTVV.

This chain connects TRBV7-9 to TRBJ1-2; TRBD1 matches at 9 bases. CDR1 is SEHNR, CDR2 FQNEAQ, per germline (reference sequence). There are 13 residues in the CDR3. The V and J ends lost 4 bases and 6 bases, in that order; junction bases with no gene match: 3. The CDR3 DNA is TGTGCCAGCAGCTCTGGACAGGGGCATGGCTACACCTTC. It is translated as CASSSGQGHGYTF.

This clonotype was seen repeatedly, ten times or more. The gene calls are TRBV11-2 and TRBJ1-2, with unresolved D. The germline gives CDR1 SGHAT, CDR2 FQNNGV. This CDR3 is 11 amino acids long. The V end lost 4 bases, the J end lost 8 bases, and 8 bases lay between the germline ends. The CDR3 sequence is CASSSAGGYTF. The DNA of the CDR3 is TGTGCCAGCAGCTCCGCCGGCGGCTACACCTTC. Full variable domain (missing parts from reference TRBV11-2 and TRBJ1-2): EAGVAQSPRYKIIEKRQSVAFWCNPISGHATLYWYQQILGQGPKLLIQFQNNGVVDDSQLPKDRFSAERLKGVDSTLKIQPAKLEDSAVYLCASSSAGGYTFGSGTRLTVV.

This clonotype has more than one count but fewer than ten. The V and J genes are TRBV18 and TRBJ2-5, with D possibly TRBD1 on 6 matching bases. CDR3 size: 14 residues. CDR1 is KGHSH and CDR2 is LQKENI in the germline V gene. Trimming left V 7 bases short and J 0 bases short, with 12 bases between. The chain's CDR3 is CASFPDRDQETQYF. The DNA of the CDR3 is TGTGCCAGCTTCCCGGACAGAGACCAAGAGACCCAGTACTTC. The full variable domain, with the rest looked up from reference TRBV18 and TRBJ2-5, is NAGVMQNPRHLVRRRGQEARLRCSPMKGHSHVYWYRQLPEEGLKFMVYLQKENIIDESGMPKERFSAEFPKEGPSILRIQQVVRGDSAAYFCASFPDRDQETQYFGPGTRLLVL.

The rearrangement joins TRBV6-5 to TRBJ2-7, with TRBD1 identical over 7 bases. After removal of 5 bases from V and 2 bases from J, the junction contained 6 bases not matched to a gene. The CDR3 loop spans 14 amino acids. The germline gives CDR1 MNHEY, CDR2 SVGAGI. CDR3 residues: CASSMDGTAYEQYF. The CDR3 nucleotides are TGTGCCAGCAGTATGGATGGGACAGCCTACGAGCAGTACTTC.

The rearrangement uses TRBV4-1 and TRBJ2-1; TRBD1 might be the D (6 bases). Germline CDR1 and CDR2: MGHRA and YSYEKL. The CDR3 spans 18 residues. Trimming cost V 3 bases and J 5 bases, with 23 bases left between them. CDR3 in DNA: TGCGCCAGCAGCCAGTCAACAGGGTCCATACCTCTCCACAATGAGCAGTTCTTC. This codes for CASSQSTGSIPLHNEQFF.

Only a few counts were recorded for this clonotype. The J gene is TRBJ2-1, the V gene TRBV28; D gene unclear. Trimming took off 5 bases at V and 7 bases at J, with 12 bases between the two ends. CDR1 is MDHEN, CDR2 SYDVKM, per germline. The length of the CDR3 is 13 residues. The CDR3 region is CASSLYEENEQFF. CDR3 DNA: TGTGCCAGCAGTCTCTACGAGGAGAATGAGCAGTTCTTC.